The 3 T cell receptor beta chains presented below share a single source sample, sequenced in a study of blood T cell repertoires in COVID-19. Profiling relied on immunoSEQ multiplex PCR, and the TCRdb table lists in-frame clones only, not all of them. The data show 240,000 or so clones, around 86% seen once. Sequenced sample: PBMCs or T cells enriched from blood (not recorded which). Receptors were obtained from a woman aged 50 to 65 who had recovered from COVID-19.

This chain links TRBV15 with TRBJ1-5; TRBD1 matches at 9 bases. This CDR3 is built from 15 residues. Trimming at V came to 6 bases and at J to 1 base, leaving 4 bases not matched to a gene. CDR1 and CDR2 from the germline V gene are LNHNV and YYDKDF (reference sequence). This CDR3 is CATRTGGGSNQPQHF. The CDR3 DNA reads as TGTGCCACCAGGACAGGGGGGGGGAGCAATCAGCCCCAGCATTTT. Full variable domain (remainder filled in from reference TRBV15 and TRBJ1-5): DAMVIQNPRYQVTQFGKPVTLSCSQTLNHNVMYWYQQKSSQAPKLLFHYYDKDFNNEADTPDNFQSRRPNTSFCFLDIRSPGLGDTAMYLCATRTGGGSNQPQHFGDGTRLSIL.

The CDR3 sequence is CASSPDSSYEQYF. DNA for the CDR3: TGTGCCAGCAGTCCAGACAGCTCCTACGAGCAGTACTTC. The chain uses TRBV25-1 and TRBJ2-7, with D maybe TRBD1 (5 bases). V lost 5 bases and J lost 0, with 8 bases in between. The CDR3 is 13 amino acids. Germline V gene lookup returns CDR1 MGHDK and CDR2 SYGVNS.

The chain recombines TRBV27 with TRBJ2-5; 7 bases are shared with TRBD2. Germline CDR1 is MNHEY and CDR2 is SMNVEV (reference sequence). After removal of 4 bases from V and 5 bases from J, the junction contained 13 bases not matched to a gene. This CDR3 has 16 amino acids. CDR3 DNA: TGTGCCAGCAGTTGGGGGGGGATGGGGAAATACGAGACCCAGTACTTC. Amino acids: CASSWGGMGKYETQYF.